This TCR beta chain was sequenced in a study of blood T cell repertoires in COVID-19. At the level of the study: There were acute and convalescent COVID-19 samples, and they came from the United States, Italy and Spain. PBMCs, B-cell-depleted T cells, or T cells were the source of the cDNA or gDNA that made up the material.

J was trimmed by 3 bases and V by 5 bases; bases with no gene match: 4. The germline CDR1 and CDR2 sequences are SGHAT and FQNNGV. The length of the CDR3 is 15 residues. A few counts support this clone. Additional DNA sequences in this sample encode the identical CDR3. As processed by the authors: Amplification of reference gene primers provided the estimated nucleated cell counts. TCRdb's copy holds only in-frame clones and misses some; the assay was immunoSEQ multiplex PCR. V and J calls and clone size are those listed in that table; D and trimming were worked out from the DNA. Seen here are approximately 88,000 clones, approximately 80% observed once, and the top ten hold 15% to 20%.

This clonotype originated in a woman of 80 years or more with acute or convalescent COVID-19. V is TRBV11-2 and J is TRBJ2-3, with 11 bases fitting TRBD1. The sample taken for sequencing was peripheral blood. CDR3 nucleotides: TGTGCCAGCAGCCTCGGGACAGGGGGAACAGATACGCAGTATTTT. As protein: CASSLGTGGTDTQYF.